Listed below are T cell receptor beta chains from one sample, sequenced in a study of somatic mutations in cytotoxic T cells in rheumatoid arthritis. Sequencing used immunoSEQ multiplex PCR; TCRdb keeps in-frame clones, though not all of them. The profile covers roughly 2,500 clones, with roughly 86% appearing a single time and less than 45% taken by the ten largest. Sequencing was done on a sample of CD8+ T cells sorted from blood. These receptors were taken from an adult with rheumatoid arthritis. Each CDR3 is given with its conserved first and last residue. The D gene is left open where the match is weak.

>TRBV19|-|TRBJ1-1
CASSSGTRAFF
>TRBV21-1|-|TRBJ2-5
CASSKGRGLGETQYF
>TRBV6-5|-|TRBJ1-3
CASSRDGSGNTIYF
>TRBV28|TRBD1|TRBJ2-3
CASTSGTESTDTQYF
>TRBV28|-|TRBJ1-5
CASSGTDSNQPQHF
>TRBV18|TRBD2|TRBJ2-2
CASSRGLVFTGELFF
>TRBV27|-|TRBJ1-2
CASSITENYGYTF
>TRBV7-9|TRBD2|TRBJ2-5
CAGQRLAGGPYQETQYF
>TRBV7-6|-|TRBJ2-1
CASSLYRDYNEQFF
>TRBV7-8|TRBD1|TRBJ2-7
CASSLYFYRGSEQYF
>TRBV5-1|TRBD2|TRBJ2-2
CASFEPGLAGDSTNTGELFF